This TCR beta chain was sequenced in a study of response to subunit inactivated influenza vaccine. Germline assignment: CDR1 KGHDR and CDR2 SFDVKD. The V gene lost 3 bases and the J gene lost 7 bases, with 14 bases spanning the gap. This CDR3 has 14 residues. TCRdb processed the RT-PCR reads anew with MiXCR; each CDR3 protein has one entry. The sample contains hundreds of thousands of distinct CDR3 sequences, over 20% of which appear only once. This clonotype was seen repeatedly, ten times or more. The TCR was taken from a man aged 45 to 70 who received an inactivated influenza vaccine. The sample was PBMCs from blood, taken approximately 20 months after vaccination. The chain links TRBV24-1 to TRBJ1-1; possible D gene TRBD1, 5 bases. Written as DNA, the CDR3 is TGTGCCACCAGTGATCCCCGCGCGGGGGTTGAAGCTTTCTTT. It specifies CATSDPRAGVEAFF.